This T cell receptor beta chain is from a study of OX40 agonist ivuxolimab in advanced cancers. Concerning this clone itself: The antigen remains unidentified.

Germline loops: CDR1 KGHSH, CDR2 LQKENI. Between the trimmed V and J ends, which lost 4 bases and 2 bases, there was a span of 14 bases. This CDR3 region has 15 residues. The study's findings and limits: A proportion of nonresponders additionally exhibited low normalized T-cell clonal expansion. Partly responding patients at 0.1-3.0 mg/kg showed some of the smallest clonal expansion.

Clones were read by immunoSEQ multiplex PCR, and TCRdb kept only the in-frame ones, dropping some. Of around 69,000 clones in the sample, roughly 85% were seen once. This sample comprised CD4+ or CD8+ T cells sorted from blood, obtained in a trial of the OX40 agonist ivuxolimab. This chain joins TRBV18 and TRBJ1-2, with D perhaps matching TRBD1 (6 bases). The sequence derives from an adult with an advanced solid tumor such as melanoma, head and neck, liver or kidney cancer. The CDR3 protein is CASSQRQADNYGYTF. CDR3 in DNA: TGTGCCAGCTCACAACGACAGGCCGACAACTATGGCTACACCTTC.